Sequencing of this TCR beta chain was carried out in a study of CD8 T cells in ankylosing spondylitis. Many counts were recorded for this clonotype. Its antigen is not known. TCRdb re-analysed the 5' RACE reads in MiXCR, keeping a single row per CDR3 protein. The sample contains 750,000 to 850,000 distinct CDR3 sequences, roughly 10% of which appear only once. Study results and caveats: Blood from ankylosing spondylitis patients appeared to carry a characteristic roughly eight-variant TCR beta motif.

This CDR3 contains 13 residues. Per the germline V gene, CDR1 is DFQATT and CDR2 is SNEGSKA (reference sequence). V was pared by 2 bases and J by 8 bases, with 15 bases between. This receptor was identified in a male donor with ankylosing spondylitis. This chain joins TRBV20-1 and TRBJ1-2, with D unresolved. Sequencing was carried out using blood, either unsorted or a sorted T cell fraction (not recorded which). The CDR3 DNA reads as TGCAGTGCTAGACTGGATCTGGCTGGCGGCTACACCTTC. This sequence encodes CSARLDLAGGYTF.